A single sample is the source of the 5 T cell receptor beta chains below, sequenced in a study of shared clonotypes between healthy human individuals. Clones were read by immunoSEQ multiplex PCR, and TCRdb kept only the in-frame ones, dropping some. The table lists about 1.1 million clones, 77% of them singletons. Sequenced: memory CD4+ T cells from PBMCs. Described subset: CD45RA-negative fraction. These receptors originate from a man aged 18 to 29 in good health. Some clones in this sample may be carry-over from other donors' samples.

This chain connects TRBV5-1 to TRBJ1-2; TRBD1 matches 7 bases. CDR1 is SGHRS, CDR2 YFSETQ, per germline. J gave up 2 bases and V 1 base, and 5 bases lay outside the gene matches. This CDR3 has 15 residues. CDR3 sequence: CASSLNAGQNYGYTF. CDR3 DNA: TGCGCCAGCAGCTTGAATGCGGGACAGAACTATGGCTACACCTTC.

This clone was found once. CDR3 nucleotide sequence: TGTGCCAGCAGTCGACCTGGGGCCAGCACAGATACGCAGTATTTT. It codes for CASSRPGASTDTQYF. V gene TRBV7-9 combines with J gene TRBJ2-3; TRBD1 is a possible D gene (5 bases). Germline V gives CDR1 SEHNR, CDR2 FQNEAQ (reference sequence). This CDR3 contains 15 residues. V lost 6 bases to trimming and J lost 0 bases, with 13 bases between them.

This clone was seen a single time. The V gene is TRBV7-8, the J gene TRBJ2-7, with TRBD2 identical over 7 bases. Germline-derived CDR1 and CDR2 are SGHVS and FQNEAQ. Trimming at V came to 3 bases and at J to 3 bases, leaving 5 bases not matched to a gene. The CDR3 has 14 amino acids. CDR3 loop: CASSFNREVYEQYF. The CDR3 DNA reads TGTGCCAGCAGCTTTAACCGGGAGGTCTACGAGCAGTACTTC.

This chain connects TRBV9 to TRBJ2-7; TRBD1 matches 7 bases. CDR3 length equals 16 residues. V was pared by 0 bases and J by 1 base, with 7 bases of the junction left unmatched. The germline V gene encodes CDR1 SGDLS and CDR2 YYNGEE. CDR3 residues: CASSVDPTGVSYEQYF. CDR3 bases: TGTGCCAGCAGCGTAGATCCAACAGGGGTGTCCTACGAGCAGTACTTC.

V and J are TRBV5-1 and TRBJ2-7; 10 nucleotides line up with TRBD1. Germline CDR1 is SGHRS and CDR2 is YFSETQ. CDR3 length equals 15 residues. V dropped 0 bases and J dropped 1; count of bases not matched to a gene: 1. As DNA, the CDR3 is TGCGCCAGCAGCTTGGGGACAGGGGGTTCCTACGAGCAGTACTTC. The encoded protein is CASSLGTGGSYEQYF.